The present T cell receptor (beta chain) was sequenced within a study of control samples from healthy donors and cancer patients. This CDR3 is built from 16 residues. V dropped 0 bases and J dropped 2; count of bases not matched to a gene: 6. Germline CDR1 is MNHEY and CDR2 is SVGAGI. The method was immunoSEQ multiplex PCR; TCRdb's version includes in-frame clones alone and lacks a portion of them. The profile covers approximately 76,000 clones, with roughly 84% appearing a single time and 11% taken by the ten largest. The chain carries TRBV6-5 and TRBJ2-7; 8 nucleotides align to TRBD2. The origin of this receptor is a man between 60 and 75 years old with head and neck cancer. The sample consisted of PBMCs. The CDR3 spells CASSYSGTRRTYEQYF. The CDR3 DNA follows: TGTGCCAGCAGTTACTCGGGGACTAGAAGAACCTACGAGCAGTACTTC.